This T cell receptor beta chain derives from a study of T cell responses to AZD1222 COVID-19 vaccine (dated by TCRdb to about 2021). Looking at the study overall: Because spike-specific TCR depth and breadth did not differ between the two schedules, AZD1222 recipients who got a second dose at roughly 4 weeks were pooled with those who got a second dose at roughly 12 weeks. A total of 233 trial participants underwent TCR sequencing, of whom 207 had received two doses of AZD1222 and some 26 had received two doses of the MenACWY control vaccine. Trial participants were enrolled by age into 18-55, 56-69 and 70-plus year subgroups, with around 150, 28 and 57 TCR-sequenced participants respectively.

The CDR3 spans 15 residues, from the cysteine through the phenylalanine. The entry retains the CDR3 DNA only, 45 bases that are in frame from base 1. The germline V and J ends show losses of 4 bases and 3 bases respectively, and no gene match explains 4 bases of the junction. Looking up the germline V gene yields CDR1 MNHEY and CDR2 SVGAGI. The CDR3 regions of human TCRbeta chains were analyzed by immunosequencing. The source study handled its data this way. Repertoire TCRs were checked for matches against a reference library of SARS-CoV-2-specific TCRs that had been generated using the MIRA antigen-specificity platform. Breadth was defined as the fraction of unique TCRs that were SARS-CoV-2-associated, and depth was defined as the fraction of total T cells that were SARS-CoV-2-associated. Using the MIRA data, each spike-specific TCR was assigned both to the spike region to which the TCR was reactive and to a CD4 or CD8 class. Log10-transformed breadth and depth values were compared by one-way ANOVA with Sidak's multiple comparisons tests. The table comes from immuneACCESS by way of TCRdb, which keeps in-frame sequences with V and J called. Part of the clones is missing from these tables; in studies checked, under half for an unresolved V gene and the rest for unknown reasons. V, J and clone size derive from that table, while D and trimming were established from the DNA sequence. The sample table holds approximately 150,000 clones, of which roughly 90% were seen once. The top ten hold 2.5% to 3% of the sample.

A word on this clone: What this receptor recognizes is not known. The input lacks base qualities; no much larger clone sits a single base away.

Reading the label with the study, this specimen's time point is: baseline before first vaccination. Samples from vaccinated people were obtained from the UK trials COV001 and COV002, which included a single-blind randomized controlled phase 2/3 trial of AZD1222 (ChAdOx1 nCoV-19) in healthy adults. Trial participant PBMC samples were collected at day 0 and day 28 after the second dose for TCRbeta chain sequencing. Overall results and qualifications from the work: Reportedly, almost half of the unique spike-specific TCRs recognized epitopes lying outside the regions that are mutated in the B.1.351 and B.1.1.7 variants. Because no samples from the day 14 peak response were available, repertoires could be characterized only after the peak T cell response. CD4 TCRs associated with the vaccine covered the entire spike protein, and the dominant responses were in regions 160-218 and 743-854. Participants were mostly white British, with more females than males. The authors suggested clonal diversity may have been underestimated. The 56-69-year group was small, and its depth increase did not reach significance, likely because of low power. After two AZD1222 doses, both the breadth and the depth of spike-specific TCRs were significantly higher than at day 0 and than in MenACWY recipients. Conclusions about previously exposed vaccinees were limited because only a handful of AZD1222 recipients were SARS-CoV-2 seropositive at baseline.

The chain was built from TRBV6-5 and TRBJ2-3, with 10 bases aligning to TRBD2. The specimen comprised peripheral blood, sampled on day 0 of AZD1222 vaccination. This TCR came from an adult in good health. The CDR3 protein: CASSFPSGRTDTQYF. The sequenced DNA is TGTGCCAGCAGTTTCCCTAGCGGGAGAACAGATACGCAGTATTTT.